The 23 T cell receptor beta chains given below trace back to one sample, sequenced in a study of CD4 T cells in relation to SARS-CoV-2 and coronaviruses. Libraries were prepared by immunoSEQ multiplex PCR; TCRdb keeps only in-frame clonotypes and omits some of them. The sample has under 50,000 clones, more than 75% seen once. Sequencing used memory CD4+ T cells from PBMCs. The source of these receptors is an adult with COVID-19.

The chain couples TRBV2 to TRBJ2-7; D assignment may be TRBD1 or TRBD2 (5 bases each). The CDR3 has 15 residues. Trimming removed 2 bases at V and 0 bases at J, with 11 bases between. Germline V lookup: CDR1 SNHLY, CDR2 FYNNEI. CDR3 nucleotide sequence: TGTGCCAGCAGTGAACTGGGGACCAACTCCTACGAGCAGTACTTC. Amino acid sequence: CASSELGTNSYEQYF.

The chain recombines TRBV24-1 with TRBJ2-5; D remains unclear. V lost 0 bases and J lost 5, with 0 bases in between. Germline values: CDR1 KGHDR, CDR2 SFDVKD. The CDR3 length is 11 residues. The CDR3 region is CATSDLETQYF. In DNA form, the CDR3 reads TGTGCCACCAGTGATTTGGAGACCCAGTACTTC.

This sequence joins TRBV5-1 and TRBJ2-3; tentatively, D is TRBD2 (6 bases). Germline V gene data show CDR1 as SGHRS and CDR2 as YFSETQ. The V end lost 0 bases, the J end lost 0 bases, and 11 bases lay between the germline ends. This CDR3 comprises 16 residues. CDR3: CASSLGLGGSTDTQYF. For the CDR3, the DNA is TGCGCCAGCAGCTTGGGCTTAGGAGGGAGCACAGATACGCAGTATTTT.

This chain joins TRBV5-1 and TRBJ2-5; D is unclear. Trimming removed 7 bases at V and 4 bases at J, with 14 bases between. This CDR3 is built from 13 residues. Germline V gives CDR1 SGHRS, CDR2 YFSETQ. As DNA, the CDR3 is TGCGCCAGCGTCCTGTCCCCGGGAGAGACCCAGTACTTC. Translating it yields CASVLSPGETQYF.

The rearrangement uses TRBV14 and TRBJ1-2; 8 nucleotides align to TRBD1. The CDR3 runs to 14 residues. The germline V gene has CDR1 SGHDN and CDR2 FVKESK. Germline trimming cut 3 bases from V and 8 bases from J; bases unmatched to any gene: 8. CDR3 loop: CASSQYGQGRGYTF. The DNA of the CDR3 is TGTGCCAGCAGCCAGTACGGACAGGGCAGAGGCTACACCTTC. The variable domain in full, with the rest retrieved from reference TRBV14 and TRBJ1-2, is EAGVTQFPSHSVIEKGQTVTLRCDPISGHDNLYWYRRVMGKEIKFLLHFVKESKQDESGMPNNRFLAERTGGTYSTLKVQPAELEDSGVYFCASSQYGQGRGYTFGSGTRLTVV.

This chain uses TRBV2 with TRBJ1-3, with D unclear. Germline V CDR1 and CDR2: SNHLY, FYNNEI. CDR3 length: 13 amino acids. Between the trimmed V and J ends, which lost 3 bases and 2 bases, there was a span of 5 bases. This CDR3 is CASSDLPGNTIYF. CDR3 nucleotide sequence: TGTGCCAGCAGTGACCTACCTGGAAACACCATATATTTT.

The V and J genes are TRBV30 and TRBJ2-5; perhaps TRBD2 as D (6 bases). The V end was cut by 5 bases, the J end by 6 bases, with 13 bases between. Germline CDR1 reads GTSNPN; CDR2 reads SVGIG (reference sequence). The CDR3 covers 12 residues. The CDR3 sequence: CAWGGIGQTQYF. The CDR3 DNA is TGTGCCTGGGGGGGGATTGGACAGACCCAGTACTTC.

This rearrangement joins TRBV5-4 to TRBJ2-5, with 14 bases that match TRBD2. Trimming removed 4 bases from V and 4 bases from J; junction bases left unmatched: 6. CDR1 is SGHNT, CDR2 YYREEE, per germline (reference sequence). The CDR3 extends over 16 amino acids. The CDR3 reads CASSPGLAGGGETQYF. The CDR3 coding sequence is TGTGCCAGCAGCCCAGGACTAGCGGGGGGAGGAGAGACCCAGTACTTC.

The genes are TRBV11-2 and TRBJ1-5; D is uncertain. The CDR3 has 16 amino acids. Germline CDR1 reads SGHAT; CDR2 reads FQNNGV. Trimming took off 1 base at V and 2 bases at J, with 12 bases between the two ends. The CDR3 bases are TGTGCCAGCAGCTTAGTTAGCGGTCTCCGCAATCAGCCCCAGCATTTT. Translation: CASSLVSGLRNQPQHF.

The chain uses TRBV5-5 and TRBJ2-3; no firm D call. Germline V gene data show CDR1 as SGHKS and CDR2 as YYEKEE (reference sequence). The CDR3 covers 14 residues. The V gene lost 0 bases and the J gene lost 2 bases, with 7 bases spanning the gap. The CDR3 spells CASSLVRATDTQYF. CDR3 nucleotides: TGTGCCAGCAGCTTGGTCCGGGCCACAGATACGCAGTATTTT.

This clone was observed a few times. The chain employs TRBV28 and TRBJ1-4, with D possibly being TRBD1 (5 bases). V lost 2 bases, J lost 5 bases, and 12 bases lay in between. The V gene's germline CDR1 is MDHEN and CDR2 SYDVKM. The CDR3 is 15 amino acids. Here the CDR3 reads CASSLRGKGNEKLFF. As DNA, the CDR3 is TGTGCCAGCAGTTTACGGGGGAAGGGAAATGAAAAACTGTTTTTT.

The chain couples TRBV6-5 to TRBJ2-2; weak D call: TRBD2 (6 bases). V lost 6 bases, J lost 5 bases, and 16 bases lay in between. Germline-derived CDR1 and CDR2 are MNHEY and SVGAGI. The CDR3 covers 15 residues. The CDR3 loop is CASRLQAGTTGELFF. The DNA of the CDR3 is TGTGCCAGCAGGTTACAGGCGGGGACGACCGGGGAGCTGTTTTTT.

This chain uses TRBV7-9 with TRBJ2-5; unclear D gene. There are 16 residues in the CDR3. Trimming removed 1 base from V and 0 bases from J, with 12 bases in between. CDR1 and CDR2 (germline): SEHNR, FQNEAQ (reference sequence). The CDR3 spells CASSLDPLVYQETQYF. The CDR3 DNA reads TGTGCCAGCAGCTTAGATCCCCTGGTGTACCAAGAGACCCAGTACTTC.

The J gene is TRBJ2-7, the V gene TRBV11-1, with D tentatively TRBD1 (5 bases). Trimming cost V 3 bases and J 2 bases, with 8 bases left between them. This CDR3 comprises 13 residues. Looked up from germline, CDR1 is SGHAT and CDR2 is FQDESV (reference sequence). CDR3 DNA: TGTGCCAGCAGCTTCGCAGGGACCTACGAGCAGTACTTC. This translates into CASSFAGTYEQYF.

DNA of the CDR3: TGTGCCAGCCCACGGGGGCAGTACTTC. Translation gives CASPRGQYF. The V and J genes are TRBV7-3 and TRBJ2-7, with D possibly matching TRBD2 (5 bases). V was shortened by 8 bases and J by 9 bases, with 8 bases between the two germline ends. The germline gives CDR1 SGHTA, CDR2 FQGTGA. CDR3 length: 9 amino acids.

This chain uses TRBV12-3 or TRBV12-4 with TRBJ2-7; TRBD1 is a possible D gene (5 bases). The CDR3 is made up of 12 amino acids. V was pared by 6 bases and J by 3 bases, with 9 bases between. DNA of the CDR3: TGTGCCAGCAGCTCCGACAGCTACGAGCAGTACTTC. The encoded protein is CASSSDSYEQYF.

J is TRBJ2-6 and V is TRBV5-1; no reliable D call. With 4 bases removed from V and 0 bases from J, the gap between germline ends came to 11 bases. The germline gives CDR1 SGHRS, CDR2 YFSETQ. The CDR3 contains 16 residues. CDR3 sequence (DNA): TGCGCCAGCAGCACCGGAATCAGCTCTGGGGCCAACGTCCTGACTTTC. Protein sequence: CASSTGISSGANVLTF.

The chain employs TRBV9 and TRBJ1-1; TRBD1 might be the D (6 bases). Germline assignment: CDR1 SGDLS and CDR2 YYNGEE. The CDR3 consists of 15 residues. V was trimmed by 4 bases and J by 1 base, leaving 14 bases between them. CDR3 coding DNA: TGTGCCAGCAGCCGGGGCCAGGGGACGAACACTGAAGCTTTCTTT. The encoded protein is CASSRGQGTNTEAFF.

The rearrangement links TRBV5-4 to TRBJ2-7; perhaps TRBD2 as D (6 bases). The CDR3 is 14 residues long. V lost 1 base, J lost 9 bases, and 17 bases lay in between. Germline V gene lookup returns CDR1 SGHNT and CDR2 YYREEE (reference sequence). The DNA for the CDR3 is TGTGCCAGCAGCTTGTGGCAGGGTGTGGGGGGGCAGTACTTC. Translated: CASSLWQGVGGQYF.

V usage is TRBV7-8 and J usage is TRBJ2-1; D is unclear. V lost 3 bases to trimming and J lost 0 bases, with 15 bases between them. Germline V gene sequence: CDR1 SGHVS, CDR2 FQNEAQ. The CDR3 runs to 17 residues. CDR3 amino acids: CASSFIRGQSSYNEQFF. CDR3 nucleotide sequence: TGTGCCAGCAGCTTTATACGAGGCCAGAGCTCCTACAATGAGCAGTTCTTC.

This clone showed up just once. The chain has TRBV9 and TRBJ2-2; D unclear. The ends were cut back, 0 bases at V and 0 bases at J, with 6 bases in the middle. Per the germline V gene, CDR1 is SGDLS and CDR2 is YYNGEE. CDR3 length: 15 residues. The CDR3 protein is CASSVAGTNTGELFF. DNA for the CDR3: TGTGCCAGCAGCGTAGCAGGAACGAACACCGGGGAGCTGTTTTTT.

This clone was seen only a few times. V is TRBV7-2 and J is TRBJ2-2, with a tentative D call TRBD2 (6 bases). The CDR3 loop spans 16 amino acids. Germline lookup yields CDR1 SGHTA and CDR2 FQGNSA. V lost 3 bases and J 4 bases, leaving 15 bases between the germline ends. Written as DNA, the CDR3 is TGTGCCAGCAGCTTCCTCTCTGGGGGGACCACCGGGGAGCTGTTTTTT. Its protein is CASSFLSGGTTGELFF.

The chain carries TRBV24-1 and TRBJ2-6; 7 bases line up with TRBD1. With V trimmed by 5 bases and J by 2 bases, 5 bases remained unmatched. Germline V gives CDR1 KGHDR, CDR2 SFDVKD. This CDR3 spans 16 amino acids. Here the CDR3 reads CATSVPTGTGANVLTF. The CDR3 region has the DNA TGTGCCACCAGTGTCCCGACAGGGACTGGGGCCAACGTCCTGACTTTC.